The 14 T cell receptor beta chains below come from one sample, sequenced in a study of identical twins (dated by TCRdb to 2016 to 2017). Libraries were made using 5' RACE. Sequenced on an Illumina HiSeq 2000. The raw public reads went through TCRdb reprocessing: fastp at Q25, MiXCR clone calling, in-frame beta chains kept. For every CDR3 protein sequence, its rows merge into one entry that carries the most common genes and DNA. The table for this sample lists approximately 490,000 distinct CDR3 sequences; about a fifth of them were counted only once. Of the sample, about 0.5% is held by the ten largest clones. The same data also contributed to another study, on yellow fever vaccine responses in identical twins.

The sample comprised CD4+ T cells sorted from blood. These receptors all come from a woman between 18 and 30 years old in good health.

The chain recombines TRBV28 with TRBJ2-7, with TRBD1 matching over 7 bases. This CDR3 has 15 residues. V shed 6 bases, J shed 3 bases, and the junction held 11 bases outside the gene matches. Germline CDR1 MDHEN, CDR2 SYDVKM. CDR3 in amino acids: CASSSASGGNYEQYV. CDR3 DNA: TGTGCCAGCAGCTCCGCCTCAGGGGGAAACTACGAGCAGTACGTC.

The J gene is TRBJ2-6, the V gene TRBV12-3 or TRBV12-4; D perhaps matches TRBD1 (6 bases). The CDR3 is 16 amino acids. CDR3 sequence reads: CAGARGLFSGANVLTF. As DNA, the CDR3 is TGTGCGGGGGCCAGGGGTCTATTCTCTGGGGCCAACGTCCTGACTTTC.

The chain carries TRBV18 and TRBJ2-5; 9 bases line up with TRBD2. The CDR3 is 16 residues long. With 0 bases clipped from V and 4 bases from J, the junction kept 6 bases outside the gene matches. Germline V gene lookup returns CDR1 KGHSH and CDR2 LQKENI. CDR3 in amino acids: CASSPPGLAIRETQYF. The CDR3 coding sequence is TGTGCCAGCTCACCACCCGGACTAGCGATCCGAGAGACCCAGTACTTC.

V is TRBV9 and J is TRBJ1-3, with D maybe TRBD1 (6 bases). The CDR3 runs 17 residues. Trimming took off 3 bases at V and 2 bases at J, with 18 bases between the two ends. Germline V CDR1 and CDR2: SGDLS, YYNGEE. As DNA, the CDR3 is TGTGCCAGCAGCGGAGATGACAGGAGATTAACTGGAAACACCATATATTTT. This gives the protein CASSGDDRRLTGNTIYF.

The J gene is TRBJ2-5, the V gene TRBV29-1; D remains ambiguous. The CDR3 extends over 13 amino acids. Germline V lookup: CDR1 SQVTM, CDR2 ANQGSEA. The V end lost 1 base, the J end lost 2 bases, and 8 bases lay between the germline ends. This CDR3 reads CSVEAHRQETQYF. For the CDR3, the DNA is TGCAGCGTTGAAGCGCACCGACAAGAGACCCAGTACTTC.

V usage is TRBV18 and J usage is TRBJ2-1; D is perhaps TRBD1 (8 bases). Germline V lookup: CDR1 KGHSH, CDR2 LQKENI. The CDR3 runs to 15 residues. The V end lost 8 bases, the J end lost 0 bases, and 14 bases lay between the germline ends. In DNA, the CDR3 is TGTGCCAGCGACAGGGGAGGGGACTCCTACAATGAGCAGTTCTTC. Residues: CASDRGGDSYNEQFF. Based on the CDR3 plus reference TRBV18 and TRBJ2-1, the full variable domain is NAGVMQNPRHLVRRRGQEARLRCSPMKGHSHVYWYRQLPEEGLKFMVYLQKENIIDESGMPKERFSAEFPKEGPSILRIQQVVRGDSAAYFCASDRGGDSYNEQFFGPGTRLTVL.

This clonotype was detected only a few times. V usage is TRBV25-1 and J usage is TRBJ2-1; perhaps TRBD1 as D (6 bases). Trimming stripped 5 bases from V and 7 bases from J, with 18 bases between. The germline gives CDR1 MGHDK, CDR2 SYGVNS. CDR3 length: 15 amino acids. The DNA for the CDR3 is TGTGCCAGCAGTTCGACAGGCGAAAGAAGGAATGAGCAGTTCTTC. It is translated as CASSSTGERRNEQFF.

The chain combines TRBV5-1 with TRBJ2-1; TRBD1 might be the D (5 bases). This CDR3 contains 16 residues. Germline lookup yields CDR1 SGHRS and CDR2 YFSETQ. V dropped 5 bases and J dropped 4 bases, with 19 bases sitting between them. The CDR3 here is CASSLNQAAGYNEQFF. The DNA for the CDR3 is TGCGCCAGCAGTCTAAACCAGGCGGCAGGGTACAATGAGCAGTTCTTC.

This clonotype was recorded a few times. This rearrangement joins TRBV12-3 or TRBV12-4 to TRBJ2-1; D unresolved. V lost 3 bases and J lost 9, with 12 bases in between. This CDR3 has 13 amino acids. The CDR3 coding sequence is TGTGCCAGCAGTTTTGTGGGGAACGGTGAGCAGTTCTTC. Amino acid sequence: CASSFVGNGEQFF.

The V and J genes are TRBV11-2 and TRBJ2-7; tentatively, D is TRBD1 (6 bases). The CDR3 covers 13 residues. Per germline, CDR1 SGHAT and CDR2 FQNNGV. The germline V and J ends were trimmed by 4 bases and 3 bases, with 10 bases remaining between them. The CDR3 nucleotides are TGTGCCAGCAGCTCCGACAGGCTCTACGAGCAGTACGTC. It specifies CASSSDRLYEQYV.

V and J are TRBV7-3 and TRBJ2-5; 11 nucleotides agree with TRBD2. The CDR3 has 16 residues. Per the germline V gene, CDR1 is SGHTA and CDR2 is FQGTGA. V was pared by 5 bases and J by 4 bases, with 9 bases of the junction left unmatched. Here the CDR3 reads CASSPRLAGSLETQYF. The CDR3, as DNA: TGTGCCAGCAGCCCCCGACTAGCGGGAAGTTTAGAGACCCAGTACTTC.

There are a few counts of this clonotype. The chain couples TRBV20-1 to TRBJ2-3; 10 bases map to TRBD2. The CDR3 contains 13 residues. CDR1 is DFQATT, CDR2 SNEGSKA, per germline (reference sequence). Trimming removed 6 bases from V and 3 bases from J; junction bases left unmatched: 3. The CDR3 sequence: CSADSGRTDTQYF. The DNA for the CDR3 is TGCAGTGCCGATAGCGGGAGGACAGATACGCAGTATTTT.

The V and J genes are TRBV28 and TRBJ2-1; D ambiguous. The CDR3 extends over 13 amino acids. Per germline, CDR1 MDHEN and CDR2 SYDVKM. The V gene lost 7 bases and the J gene lost 7 bases, with 14 bases spanning the gap. This chain's CDR3 is CASTVVTENEQFF. The CDR3, as DNA: TGTGCCAGCACCGTTGTGACGGAAAATGAGCAGTTCTTC.

The V call is TRBV7-2, the J call TRBJ2-1, with 9 bases fitting TRBD2. From germline, CDR1 is SGHTA and CDR2 FQGNSA. This CDR3 has 15 residues. With V trimmed by 5 bases and J by 4 bases, 6 bases remained unmatched. The CDR3 coding sequence is TGTGCCAGCAGCATACGGACTAGCGTGTACAATGAGCAGTTCTTC. It is translated as CASSIRTSVYNEQFF. The full variable domain, with the rest looked up from reference TRBV7-2 and TRBJ2-1, is GAGVSQSPSNKVTEKGKDVELRCDPISGHTALYWYRQSLGQGLEFLIYFQGNSAPDKSGLPSDRFSAERTGGSVSTLTIQRTQQEDSAVYLCASSIRTSVYNEQFFGPGTRLTVL.